Listed below are T cell receptor beta chains from one sample, sequenced in a study of cytomegalovirus exposure and HLA in healthy donors. TCRdb keeps only in-frame clones here, not all; method: immunoSEQ multiplex PCR. The data hold 90,000 to 120,000 clones, with around 77% observed a single time. The sequenced material came from PBMCs. All receptors come from a man in his late teens or twenties in good health and CMV-seronegative. Both conserved end residues are part of each CDR3. Fields, in order: CDR3 protein, CDR3 DNA, V gene, clone size, D gene, J gene. The D gene is left open where the match is weak. Clone size is shown for a subset of rows, as once, few, many or a class of expanded clone.

CASSGTGQNYGYTF,TGCGCCAGCAGTGGTACAGGACAGAACTATGGCTACACCTTC,TRBV10-1,NA,NA,TRBJ1-2
CASSTPAGTGVSGSYNEQFF,TGTGCCAGTAGTACACCCGCCGGGACAGGGGTTTCGGGCTCCTACAATGAGCAGTTCTTC,TRBV19,few,TRBD1,TRBJ2-1
CASSPRTGNTEAFF,TGTGCCAGCAGCCCCAGGACAGGGAACACTGAAGCTTTCTTT,TRBV7-8,NA,TRBD1,TRBJ1-1
CASSRRGAGGNTIYF,TGTGCCAGCAGCCGAAGGGGCGCGGGAGGAAACACCATATATTTT,TRBV7-2,NA,NA,TRBJ1-3
CASSSTGVDTQYF,TGTGCCAGCAGCAGTACAGGGGTAGATACGCAGTATTTT,TRBV6-5,NA,TRBD1,TRBJ2-3
CARREDAGGLGGYTF,TGTGCCAGGAGGGAGGACGCGGGGGGGCTGGGAGGCTACACCTTC,TRBV6-1,NA,NA,TRBJ1-2
CASSNERGGPQGQFF,TGTGCCAGCAGTAACGAGCGGGGGGGCCCCCAGGGGCAGTTCTTC,TRBV2,NA,TRBD2,TRBJ2-1
CASSYTGQGRDGYPF,TGTGCCAGCAGTTACACCGGACAAGGAAGAGATGGCTACCCCTTC,TRBV6-5,NA,NA,TRBJ1-2
CASSQLQGGRASNQPQHF,TGTGCCAGCAGCCAACTACAGGGTGGAAGGGCTAGCAATCAGCCCCAGCATTTT,TRBV7-9,NA,NA,TRBJ1-5
CASSLGPPNYGYTF,TGTGCCAGCAGCTTAGGGCCCCCTAACTATGGCTACACCTTC,TRBV7-9,NA,NA,TRBJ1-2
CASSKQGNTEAFF,TGTGCCAGCAGTAAACAGGGGAACACTGAAGCTTTCTTT,TRBV2,once,NA,TRBJ1-1
CASCLTGGRYGYTF,TGTGCCAGCTGTTTGACAGGGGGGAGGTATGGCTACACCTTC,TRBV6-6,NA,TRBD1,TRBJ1-2
CSVPSQGIANYGYTF,TGCAGCGTACCGTCACAGGGGATAGCTAACTATGGCTACACCTTC,TRBV29-1,NA,TRBD1,TRBJ1-2